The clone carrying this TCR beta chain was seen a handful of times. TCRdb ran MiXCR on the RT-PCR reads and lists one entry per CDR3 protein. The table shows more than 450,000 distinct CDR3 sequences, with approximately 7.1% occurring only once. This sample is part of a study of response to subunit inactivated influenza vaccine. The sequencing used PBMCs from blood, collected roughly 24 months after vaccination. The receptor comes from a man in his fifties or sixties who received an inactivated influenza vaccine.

The CDR3 DNA reads TGTGCCAGCAGTCCAAAACCGGGACTACGGAACATTCAGTACTTC. Translating gives CASSPKPGLRNIQYF. The V call is TRBV28, the J call TRBJ2-4; 7 bases are shared with TRBD2. The CDR3 has 15 amino acids. V dropped 5 bases and J dropped 7; count of bases not matched to a gene: 11. Germline loops: CDR1 MDHEN, CDR2 SYDVKM. The complete variable domain, with remaining parts taken from reference TRBV28 and TRBJ2-4, reads DVKVTQSSRYLVKRTGEKVFLECVQDMDHENMFWYRQDPGLGLRLIYFSYDVKMKEKGDIPEGYSVSREKKERFSLILESASTNQTSMYLCASSPKPGLRNIQYFGAGTRLSVL.